This T cell receptor (beta chain) was sequenced during a study of CDR3 diversity in severe acne. TCRdb reprocessed the PCR reads via MiXCR and lists one record per CDR3 protein. The table shows roughly 100,000 distinct CDR3 sequences, with around 56% occurring only once. This clonotype came up a few times. The CDR3 extends over 14 amino acids. The germline CDR1 and CDR2 sequences are DFQATT and SNEGSKA (reference sequence). The chain has TRBV20-1 and TRBJ2-6, with 7 bases aligning to TRBD1. The source of this sequence is a male donor with acne. Sequencing was carried out using blood. CDR3 region: CSYVLGQGANVLTF. DNA of the CDR3: TGCAGCTATGTCTTGGGACAGGGGGCCAACGTCCTGACTTTC.